This T cell receptor (beta chain) came from a study of glioma-infiltrating T cells. Trimming stripped 0 bases from V and 5 bases from J, with 7 bases between. CDR1 and CDR2 (germline): LNHDA, SQIVND (reference sequence). The length of the CDR3 is 13 residues. Using RNA template, CDR3s of TCR alpha and beta were amplified with iRepertoire arm-PCR. Input was about 95-400 ng of tissue mRNA or PBMC total RNA. TCRdb reprocessed the multiplex PCR reads via MiXCR and lists one record per CDR3 protein. The table shows some 90,000 distinct CDR3 sequences, with 35% to 45% occurring only once. This clonotype was observed at least ten times.

The clonotype comes from a human donor with low-grade glioma or glioblastoma, undergoing nonglioma brain surgery, or in good health (not recorded which). The specimen was glioma tissue, nonneoplastic brain tissue, or PBMCs (not recorded which). The V call is TRBV19, the J call TRBJ2-5; no definite D call. The CDR3 DNA sequence: TGTGCCAGTAGTATAGATCTAGGGGAGACCCAGTACTTC. Protein product: CASSIDLGETQYF.